This entry lists 17 T cell receptor beta chains sequenced from one sample in a study of vaccination and CD4 T cells after COVID-19. Treatment specified: roughly ten-day PBMC culture with coronavirus spike peptide pools or control peptides (ViraFEST assay). Cultured CD4+ T cell DNA underwent sequencing with the Oncomine TCR Beta short-read assay. TCRdb recomputed calls from the PCR reads with MiXCR, one row per CDR3 protein. Here the sample spans under 20,000 distinct CDR3 sequences, roughly 43% being singletons. These receptors have no known antigen. The sample in question was CD4+ T cells from blood, cultured in vitro, obtained before SARS-CoV-2 vaccination. The receptors here all came from a human donor who had recovered from COVID-19.

On this clonotype: The junction departs from germline at one end; a sequencing error may be responsible. V gene TRBV15 combines with J gene TRBJ1-1; no clear D gene. Germline-derived CDR1 and CDR2 are LNHNV and YYDKDF (reference sequence). This CDR3 is built from 13 residues. CDR3 region: CATSGDLASEAFF. DNA for the CDR3: TGTGCCACCAGCGGAGACTTAGCTAGTGAAGCTTTCTTT.

The chain joins TRBV7-3 to TRBJ2-3; the D is unclear. This CDR3 contains 15 residues. Germline CDR1 and CDR2: SGHTA and FQGTGA. V was cut by 6 bases and J by 2 bases, with 15 bases left in between. CDR3 loop: CASSKGVGSTDTQYF. The CDR3 DNA reads TGTGCCAGCAGTAAAGGTGTAGGGTCCACAGATACGCAGTATTTT.

The rearrangement joins TRBV15 to TRBJ1-1, with TRBD1 matching over 7 bases. Losses at the gene ends were 0 bases for V and 10 bases for J; bases not matched to a gene: 8. Germline V CDR1 and CDR2: LNHNV, YYDKDF (reference sequence). This CDR3 is built from 14 residues. The CDR3 sequence: CATSREGTVTRAFF. The CDR3 DNA reads as TGTGCCACCAGCAGAGAAGGGACAGTGACAAGAGCTTTCTTT.

The rearrangement uses TRBV19 and TRBJ1-1, with 11 bases that match TRBD1. The germline CDR1 and CDR2 sequences are LNHDA and SQIVND (reference sequence). CDR3 length: 16 residues. Germline trimming cut 7 bases from V and 5 bases from J; bases unmatched to any gene: 12. CDR3 sequence: CASTLQTGTGGTEAFF. In nucleotides, the CDR3 is TGTGCCAGTACCTTACAAACCGGGACAGGGGGGACTGAAGCTTTCTTT.

This clonotype was seen a few times. This chain connects TRBV6-2 or TRBV6-3 to TRBJ2-2; 11 bases line up with TRBD2. CDR3 size: 17 residues. V gave up 7 bases and J gave up 3 bases; unmatched junction bases: 10. Germline loops: CDR1 MNHEY, CDR2 SVGEGT. The CDR3 sequence is CASIPRTSGSHTGELFF. CDR3 in DNA: TGTGCCAGCATCCCTAGGACTAGCGGGTCCCACACCGGGGAGCTGTTTTTT.

This chain connects TRBV6-2 or TRBV6-3 to TRBJ2-7; 7 bases agree with TRBD2. Germline V gives CDR1 MNHEY, CDR2 SVGEGT. The CDR3 has 15 residues. V trimming: 5 bases; J trimming: 2 bases; junction bases outside the gene matches: 9. CDR3 amino acids: CASSPPRGETYEQYF. The CDR3 nucleotides read TGTGCCAGCAGTCCCCCCCGGGGGGAAACCTACGAGCAGTACTTC.

This clonotype was seen only a few times. V and J are TRBV7-8 and TRBJ1-5; D perhaps matches TRBD1 (5 bases). V was cut by 2 bases and J by 0 bases, with 20 bases left in between. This CDR3 spans 19 amino acids. Germline-derived CDR1 and CDR2 are SGHVS and FQNEAQ. The CDR3 reads CASSLRGSLPLYSNQPQHF. The CDR3 DNA follows: TGTGCCAGCAGCTTACGGGGCAGCCTCCCCCTATATAGCAATCAGCCCCAGCATTTT.

V is TRBV9 and J is TRBJ2-7, with 7 bases fitting TRBD2. CDR3 size: 14 residues. CDR1 and CDR2 from the germline V gene are SGDLS and YYNGEE. Germline trimming cut 3 bases from V and 3 bases from J; bases unmatched to any gene: 6. The chain's CDR3 is CASSAGGRDYEQYF. CDR3 nucleotide sequence: TGTGCCAGCAGCGCCGGGGGGAGGGACTACGAGCAGTACTTC.

This clonotype came up a few times. J is TRBJ1-2 and V is TRBV12-5, with D possibly matching TRBD1 (5 bases). Germline loops: CDR1 LGHNT, CDR2 FRNRAP. Trimming removed 7 bases from V and 8 bases from J, with 17 bases in between. CDR3 length equals 13 residues. The CDR3 nucleotides read TGTGCTAGTGCTACACTGGAGGGGTACGGCTACACCTTC. It codes for CASATLEGYGYTF.

The rearrangement joins TRBV5-1 to TRBJ2-1; the D gene could be TRBD1 or TRBD2 (5 bases each). The germline gives CDR1 SGHRS, CDR2 YFSETQ. V was pared by 7 bases and J by 2 bases, with 16 bases between. CDR3 length equals 15 residues. CDR3 coding DNA: TGCGCCAGCCGACGGGACCCTTCCCCCTACAATGAGCAGTTCTTC. Its protein product is CASRRDPSPYNEQFF. The variable domain in full, completed from reference TRBV5-1 and TRBJ2-1, reads KAGVTQTPRYLIKTRGQQVTLSCSPISGHRSVSWYQQTPGQGLQFLFEYFSETQRNKGNFPGRFSGRQFSNSRSEMNVSTLELGDSALYLCASRRDPSPYNEQFFGPGTRLTVL.

The chain uses TRBV10-2 and TRBJ1-2, with a tentative D call TRBD1 (6 bases). CDR1 WSHSY and CDR2 SAAADI come from the germline V gene. V was pared by 6 bases and J by 5 bases, with 16 bases between. CDR3 size: 14 residues. The CDR3 protein is CASSSGGGQYGYTF. CDR3 DNA: TGCGCCAGCAGCTCGGGCGGGGGCCAGTATGGCTACACCTTC.

This clonotype was picked up a small number of times. This chain connects TRBV2 to TRBJ2-3; TRBD1 aligns across 9 bases. The CDR3 is 15 amino acids. V lost 8 bases, J lost 2 bases, and 8 bases stayed unmatched. CDR1 is SNHLY, CDR2 FYNNEI, per germline. The CDR3 coding sequence is TGTGCCAGCCTTACCGGGACAGGGCACACAGATACGCAGTATTTT. This translates into CASLTGTGHTDTQYF.

The rearrangement uses TRBV5-1 and TRBJ1-1; weak D call: TRBD1 (6 bases). V dropped 8 bases and J dropped 3 bases, with 14 bases sitting between them. The CDR3 extends over 13 amino acids. Looked up from germline, CDR1 is SGHRS and CDR2 is YFSETQ. Here the CDR3 DNA reads TGCGCCAGTGCGGACAGCTTCGACACTGAAGCTTTCTTT. Its protein product is CASADSFDTEAFF.

The V call is TRBV7-9, the J call TRBJ1-1; TRBD1 matches at 7 bases. The CDR3 contains 17 residues. Per germline, CDR1 SEHNR and CDR2 FQNEAQ (reference sequence). Germline trimming cut 1 base from V and 1 base from J; bases unmatched to any gene: 9. As DNA, the CDR3 is TGTGCCAGCAGCTTAGTGCCGGGACAGAATGAGAACACTGAAGCTTTCTTT. Protein product: CASSLVPGQNENTEAFF. The full variable domain, with the rest looked up from reference TRBV7-9 and TRBJ1-1, is DTGVSQNPRHKITKRGQNVTFRCDPISEHNRLYWYRQTLGQGPEFLTYFQNEAQLEKSRLLSDRFSAERPKGSFSTLEIQRTEQGDSAMYLCASSLVPGQNENTEAFFGQGTRLTVV.

This clonotype was seen only a few times. The J gene is TRBJ1-2, the V gene TRBV7-3; D ambiguous. V lost 1 base and J 2 bases, leaving 8 bases between the germline ends. Germline CDR1 SGHTA, CDR2 FQGTGA. The CDR3 has 14 amino acids. The CDR3 DNA reads TGTGCCAGCAGCTTAATTCCCGAGAACTATGGCTACACCTTC. Translated: CASSLIPENYGYTF.

This clonotype was counted a few times. The V gene is TRBV27, the J gene TRBJ1-6; 7 positions agree with TRBD1. CDR1 is MNHEY and CDR2 is SMNVEV in the germline V gene (reference sequence). The trim removed 5 bases at V and 8 bases at J, leaving 3 bases unmatched. This CDR3 comprises 13 residues. The CDR3 region has the DNA TGTGCCAGCAGTCGGACAGGAGATTCACCCCTCCACTTT. Translating gives CASSRTGDSPLHF.

V is TRBV28 and J is TRBJ1-2, with 12 bases aligning to TRBD1. The CDR3 loop spans 15 amino acids. V lost 7 bases and J lost 8; bases outside the gene matches: 11. Germline assignment: CDR1 MDHEN and CDR2 SYDVKM. The CDR3 coding sequence is TGTGCCAGCAAGGGGACAGGGGGCGCAGATTGGGGCTACACCTTC. As protein: CASKGTGGADWGYTF.